The 26 T cell receptor beta chains reported below all come from one sample, sequenced in a study of blood T cell repertoires in COVID-19 (dated by TCRdb to 2018 to 2021). Library preparation employed the immunoSEQ multiplex PCR assay. TCRdb took over this immuneACCESS table, retaining in-frame rearrangements with V and J assigned. Such tables are incomplete; in checked studies, under half of the missing clones stem from an unresolved V gene, and the remainder is unexplained. This sample holds roughly 120,000 clones; approximately 83% were observed only once. Approximately 10% of the sample lies in the top ten. Sequences were obtained from peripheral blood. These receptors originate from a man older than 75 with acute or convalescent COVID-19.

This chain connects TRBV24-1 to TRBJ1-1, with 7 positions matching TRBD1. The CDR3 extends over 11 amino acids. Germline lookup yields CDR1 KGHDR and CDR2 SFDVKD. V lost 7 bases, J lost 7 bases, and 2 bases stayed unmatched. CDR3 nucleotide sequence: TGTGCCACCAGGGGGGACAGTGAAGCTTTCTTT. As protein: CATRGDSEAFF.

This clone was counted a single time. The genes are TRBV27 and TRBJ2-1; D perhaps matches TRBD2 (6 bases). This CDR3 has 15 residues. Trimming left V 8 bases short and J 0 bases short, with 14 bases between. From germline, CDR1 is MNHEY and CDR2 SMNVEV (reference sequence). The CDR3 nucleotides are TGTGCCAGCGGCCTCACTAGCAGCTCCTACAATGAGCAGTTCTTC. It is translated as CASGLTSSSYNEQFF.

The CDR3 here is CASSQGLAGAYEQYF. The CDR3 nucleotides are TGTGCCAGTAGTCAGGGACTAGCGGGTGCCTACGAGCAGTACTTC. This chain uses TRBV19 with TRBJ2-7, with 12 bases that match TRBD2. The CDR3 sequence is 15 residues long. V trimming: 5 bases; J trimming: 2 bases; junction bases outside the gene matches: 4. CDR1 is LNHDA, CDR2 SQIVND, per germline (reference sequence). Variable domain in full (rest from reference TRBV19 and TRBJ2-7): DGGITQSPKYLFRKEGQNVTLSCEQNLNHDAMYWYRQDPGQGLRLIYYSQIVNDFQKGDIAEGYSVSREKKESFPLTVTSAQKNPTAFYLCASSQGLAGAYEQYFGPGTRLTVT.

V gene TRBV29-1 combines with J gene TRBJ1-1; D is uncertain. The CDR3 is 13 amino acids. Germline V gene data show CDR1 as SQVTM and CDR2 as ANQGSEA. Trimming shortened V by 7 bases and J by 1 base, and 13 bases separated the two germline ends. CDR3 DNA: TGCAGCGGGGGTGGGCCAGGGAACACTGAAGCTTTCTTT. As protein: CSGGGPGNTEAFF.

The chain is built from TRBV6-1 and TRBJ2-7; D possibly corresponds to TRBD1 (6 bases). Germline V lookup: CDR1 MNHNS, CDR2 SASEGT. The CDR3 consists of 15 residues. With 2 bases removed from V and 0 bases from J, the gap between germline ends came to 11 bases. The CDR3, as DNA: TGTGCCAGCAGTGAACGGGACACGGCCTCCTACGAGCAGTACTTC. Translation: CASSERDTASYEQYF.

This clone was detected once. V is TRBV6-5 and J is TRBJ1-5; tentatively, D is TRBD1 (5 bases). The CDR3 sequence is 14 residues long. Germline-derived CDR1 and CDR2 are MNHEY and SVGAGI. Between the trimmed V and J ends, which lost 9 bases and 7 bases, there was a span of 19 bases. The CDR3 bases are TGTGCCAGTATGGAGGGACCGGGAGGCCAGCCCCAGCATTTT. Its translation: CASMEGPGGQPQHF.

This clone came up a few times. Here the CDR3 reads CASSLGGKSSYNSPLHF. CDR3 DNA: TGTGCCAGCAGCTTGGGCGGAAAGAGCTCCTATAATTCACCCCTCCACTTT. The chain uses TRBV5-4 and TRBJ1-6; no clear D. The germline V and J ends were trimmed by 0 bases and 0 bases, with 10 bases remaining between them. The CDR3 consists of 17 residues. CDR1 and CDR2 from the germline V gene are SGHNT and YYREEE (reference sequence). The whole variable domain, remainder taken from reference TRBV5-4 and TRBJ1-6, is ETGVTQSPTHLIKTRGQQVTLRCSSQSGHNTVSWYQQALGQGPQFIFQYYREEENGRGNFPPRFSGLQFPNYSSELNVNALELDDSALYLCASSLGGKSSYNSPLHFGNGTRLTVT.

The chain uses TRBV28 and TRBJ1-1, with D possibly TRBD1 on 5 matching bases. The V gene lost 2 bases and the J gene lost 0 bases, with 19 bases spanning the gap. Per germline, CDR1 MDHEN and CDR2 SYDVKM. This CDR3 is 18 amino acids long. The DNA of the CDR3 is TGTGCCAGCAGTTTAATTGAAATAGCGCCGGGGGTGAACACTGAAGCTTTCTTT. It translates to CASSLIEIAPGVNTEAFF.

This clone showed up just once. V and J are TRBV5-1 and TRBJ1-1, with D perhaps matching TRBD1 (5 bases). The CDR3 covers 11 residues. The V and J ends lost 4 bases and 11 bases respectively, with 12 bases between them. CDR1 is SGHRS, CDR2 YFSETQ, per germline. CDR3 sequence: CASSDSLGAFF. The CDR3 DNA reads TGCGCCAGCAGCGACAGTCTTGGGGCTTTCTTT.

The chain joins TRBV5-1 to TRBJ2-7; 13 bases line up with TRBD2. This CDR3 region has 15 residues. CDR1 is SGHRS, CDR2 YFSETQ, per germline. V lost 4 bases, J lost 2 bases, and 3 bases stayed unmatched. CDR3 sequence reads: CASSATSGRAYEQYF. DNA of the CDR3: TGCGCCAGCAGCGCCACTAGCGGGAGGGCCTACGAGCAGTACTTC.

This chain links TRBV4-2 with TRBJ1-1; a weak D match, TRBD1 (5 bases). V was shortened by 0 bases and J by 0 bases, with 8 bases between the two germline ends. Germline CDR1 and CDR2: LGHNA and YNFKEQ. This CDR3 has 15 amino acids. The CDR3 region is CASSQDRGLNTEAFF. The CDR3 DNA is TGTGCCAGCAGCCAAGATCGGGGGTTGAACACTGAAGCTTTCTTT.

The chain joins TRBV3-1 (or the pseudogene TRBV3-2) to TRBJ2-3, with 7 bases fitting TRBD2. With 7 bases clipped from V and 0 bases from J, the junction kept 13 bases outside the gene matches. Germline assignment: CDR1 LGHDT and CDR2 YNNKEL (reference sequence). The CDR3 loop spans 17 amino acids. CDR3 sequence (DNA): TGTGCCAGCAACCATTTAGAGCGGGGTTATAGCACAGATACGCAGTATTTT. Translating it yields CASNHLERGYSTDTQYF.

The chain carries TRBV25-1 and TRBJ2-2; no clear D gene. Germline CDR1 MGHDK, CDR2 SYGVNS. The CDR3 totals 15 residues. V lost 2 bases to trimming and J lost 0 bases, with 7 bases between them. The DNA for the CDR3 is TGTGCCAGCAGTGAAAACACCCCGAACACCGGGGAGCTGTTTTTT. The encoded protein is CASSENTPNTGELFF.

V usage is TRBV27 and J usage is TRBJ1-2; a possible D gene is TRBD1 (5 bases). The length of the CDR3 is 13 residues. Germline values: CDR1 MNHEY, CDR2 SMNVEV (reference sequence). V was pared by 3 bases and J by 8 bases, with 13 bases between. The CDR3 region is CASSFSDSLGYTF. The CDR3 DNA follows: TGTGCCAGCAGTTTCTCAGACAGCCTCGGCTACACCTTC.

CDR3 region: CSVDTGGNSPLHF. The CDR3 DNA sequence: TGCAGCGTTGACACAGGGGGGAATTCACCCCTCCACTTT. The chain recombines TRBV29-1 with TRBJ1-6; 8 nucleotides agree with TRBD1. The germline V gene has CDR1 SQVTM and CDR2 ANQGSEA. The CDR3 is 13 residues long. V shed 3 bases and J 7 bases; nucleotides not matched to a gene: 2.

This chain uses TRBV28 with TRBJ1-2; D is perhaps TRBD1 (6 bases). With 0 bases removed from V and 7 bases from J, the gap between germline ends came to 9 bases. Germline-derived CDR1 and CDR2 are MDHEN and SYDVKM. There are 13 residues in the CDR3. In DNA form, the CDR3 reads TGTGCCAGCAGTTTATGGGGGGCGAGTGGCTACACCTTC. Its translation: CASSLWGASGYTF.

The chain is built from TRBV5-5 and TRBJ1-1; 8 bases align to TRBD1. Unmatched junction bases numbered 6, after V lost 4 bases and J lost 1 base. Germline CDR1 and CDR2: SGHKS and YYEKEE (reference sequence). The CDR3 is 15 amino acids. The chain's CDR3 is CASSARQGQNTEAFF. Here the CDR3 DNA reads TGTGCCAGCAGCGCCAGACAGGGGCAGAACACTGAAGCTTTCTTT. The full variable domain, rest sourced from reference TRBV5-5 and TRBJ1-1, is DAGVTQSPTHLIKTRGQQVTLRCSPISGHKSVSWYQQVLGQGPQFIFQYYEKEERGRGNFPDRFSARQFPNYSSELNVNALLLGDSALYLCASSARQGQNTEAFFGQGTRLTVV.

The sample holds one count of this clone. The gene calls are TRBV28 and TRBJ1-5; no reliable D call. Germline V gene lookup returns CDR1 MDHEN and CDR2 SYDVKM. V was pared by 4 bases and J by 6 bases, with 7 bases between. CDR3 length equals 12 residues. The CDR3 bases are TGTGCCAGCAGTTGGGGAGGTCAGCCCCAGCATTTT. It translates to CASSWGGQPQHF.

This clone was picked up a small number of times. This chain connects TRBV21-1 to TRBJ2-1; the table's D gene call, TRBD2, was not cross checked with the DNA. TRBV21-1 is termed a pseudogene. This CDR3 spans 16 amino acids. CDR3 nucleotide sequence: TGTGCCAGCAGCAAAGTTGGTAGCGGGGGGCCAGATGAGCAGTTCTTC. It yields the protein CASSKVGSGGPDEQFF.

V and J are TRBV5-4 and TRBJ1-3, with 7 bases fitting TRBD1. The CDR3 covers 14 residues. CDR1 is SGHNT and CDR2 is YYREEE in the germline V gene (reference sequence). V lost 4 bases to trimming and J lost 4 bases; unmatched junction nucleotides: 5. CDR3 loop: CASSARGLGNTIYF. The CDR3 nucleotides read TGTGCCAGCAGCGCCAGGGGGTTGGGAAACACCATATATTTT.

This clone was recorded a few times. The chain links TRBV11-2 to TRBJ1-6; 8 positions agree with TRBD1. With V trimmed by 7 bases and J by 9 bases, 14 bases remained unmatched. Germline CDR1 is SGHAT and CDR2 is FQNNGV. The CDR3 loop spans 16 amino acids. The CDR3 region has the DNA TGTGCCAGCACCTGGGGTCCAGGGGGCGCGGGTTCACCCCTCCACTTT. Protein sequence: CASTWGPGGAGSPLHF. The full variable domain, completed using reference TRBV11-2 and TRBJ1-6, is EAGVAQSPRYKIIEKRQSVAFWCNPISGHATLYWYQQILGQGPKLLIQFQNNGVVDDSQLPKDRFSAERLKGVDSTLKIQPAKLEDSAVYLCASTWGPGGAGSPLHFGNGTRLTVT.

V is TRBV5-4 and J is TRBJ2-1, with a weak D call TRBD2 (5 bases). The V gene lost 4 bases and the J gene lost 6 bases, with 11 bases spanning the gap. From germline, CDR1 is SGHNT and CDR2 YYREEE (reference sequence). This CDR3 contains 13 residues. For the CDR3, the DNA is TGTGCCAGCAGCCCCCGGAGCGGCAATGAGCAGTTCTTC. This sequence encodes CASSPRSGNEQFF.

In DNA, the CDR3 is TGTGCCACCAGCAGACCCGGGACAGGAGCCTACGAGCAGTACTTC. This translates into CATSRPGTGAYEQYF. The chain has TRBV15 and TRBJ2-7; 8 bases are shared with TRBD1. Germline CDR1 reads LNHNV; CDR2 reads YYDKDF (reference sequence). This CDR3 region has 15 residues. V lost 2 bases, J lost 2 bases, and 5 bases stayed unmatched.

V gene TRBV18 combines with J gene TRBJ1-1, with D perhaps matching TRBD1 (5 bases). Germline assignment: CDR1 KGHSH and CDR2 LQKENI. Trimming took off 4 bases at V and 4 bases at J, with 10 bases between the two ends. The CDR3 is made up of 13 amino acids. For the CDR3, the DNA is TGTGCCAGCTCACAGGGGATCGGCACTGAAGCTTTCTTT. Its protein product is CASSQGIGTEAFF.

V is TRBV5-1 and J is TRBJ2-5, with 7 bases aligning to TRBD2. V trimming: 9 bases; J trimming: 5 bases; junction bases outside the gene matches: 13. The CDR3 length is 14 residues. Germline values: CDR1 SGHRS, CDR2 YFSETQ. The CDR3: CATSRRESGETQYF. Written as DNA, the CDR3 is TGCGCCACCTCTCGGCGGGAGTCGGGGGAGACCCAGTACTTC.

Comment on this clone: At one end, the junction sequence differs from germline, possibly due to a read error. V usage is TRBV5-1 and J usage is TRBJ2-7; 10 positions agree with TRBD1. This CDR3 is built from 15 residues. Germline assignment: CDR1 SGHRS and CDR2 YFSETQ. CDR3 in DNA: TGCGCCAGCACCTTGACCGGGACAGGGGCCTACGAGCAGTACTTC. Translating it yields CASTLTGTGAYEQYF.